The rows below give T cell receptor beta chains drawn from one sample of a study of T-cell memory formation after mild COVID-19. TCRdb reprocessed the 5' RACE reads with MiXCR, giving one entry per CDR3 protein. The sample lists around 470,000 distinct CDR3 sequences; 15% to 20% were seen once. Material for sequencing was PBMCs or a T cell subset sorted from them (not recorded which). The source of these receptors is an adult woman who had mild COVID-19 (a few samples of this study predate the infection). Cell type and time point are not known. The CDR3 runs from the conserved cysteine through the conserved F or W. D genes are given only for firm matches.

CDR3 protein: CASSEQGSNQPQHF
V gene: TRBV7-8
D gene: NA
J gene: TRBJ1-5

CDR3 protein: CASSLMSEGQYF
V gene: TRBV7-9
D gene: NA
J gene: TRBJ2-5

CDR3 protein: CASSSRGVAGFTDTQYF
V gene: TRBV9
D gene: TRBD2
J gene: TRBJ2-3

CDR3 protein: CASSPKLGLAGHRSYNEQFF
V gene: TRBV14
D gene: TRBD2
J gene: TRBJ2-1

CDR3 protein: CSARGLATNEQFF
V gene: TRBV20-1
D gene: NA
J gene: TRBJ2-1

CDR3 protein: CASSPRRSGTQYF
V gene: TRBV12-3/TRBV12-4
D gene: NA
J gene: TRBJ2-5

CDR3 protein: CASSGEGTEAFF
V gene: TRBV4-1
D gene: NA
J gene: TRBJ1-1

CDR3 protein: CASSPLLAGREQYF
V gene: TRBV27
D gene: TRBD2
J gene: TRBJ2-7

CDR3 protein: CASSPGGTLTRNSPLHF
V gene: TRBV7-8
D gene: NA
J gene: TRBJ1-6

CDR3 protein: CSARDRGVEETQYF
V gene: TRBV20-1
D gene: TRBD1
J gene: TRBJ2-5